These 15 T cell receptor beta chains originate from one sample sequenced in a study of blood T cell repertoires in COVID-19. TCRdb keeps only in-frame clones here, not all; method: immunoSEQ multiplex PCR. This sample has roughly 250,000 clones, with around nine tenths found just once. The source material was peripheral blood. The receptors come from a man between 35 and 55 years old who had recovered from COVID-19.

This sequence joins TRBV11-2 and TRBJ2-2; tentative D call: TRBD2 (5 bases). The CDR3 loop spans 15 amino acids. The V and J ends lost 5 bases and 4 bases respectively, with 14 bases between them. From germline, CDR1 is SGHAT and CDR2 FQNNGV. CDR3 loop: CASSPGLRPTGELFF. DNA of the CDR3: TGTGCCAGCAGCCCCGGACTTAGGCCCACCGGGGAGCTGTTTTTT.

This clone was recorded once. The chain uses TRBV27 and TRBJ2-7, with 10 bases matching TRBD1. J gave up 0 bases and V 5 bases, and 10 bases lay outside the gene matches. The CDR3 is made up of 17 amino acids. Germline CDR1 reads MNHEY; CDR2 reads SMNVEV (reference sequence). In DNA form, the CDR3 reads TGTGCCAGCAGTCCGGGACAGGGGCTACCTAACTCCTACGAGCAGTACTTC. This codes for CASSPGQGLPNSYEQYF.

V gene TRBV9 combines with J gene TRBJ2-4; D uncertain. The V gene's germline CDR1 is SGDLS and CDR2 YYNGEE. The CDR3 sequence is 14 residues long. Trimming took off 2 bases at V and 8 bases at J, with 14 bases between the two ends. CDR3 loop: CASSVEVRDDIQYF. CDR3 DNA: TGTGCCAGCAGCGTCGAGGTCAGAGACGACATTCAGTACTTC.

The chain carries TRBV10-3 and TRBJ1-5; D not certain. The ends were cut back, 3 bases at V and 6 bases at J, with 21 bases in the middle. CDR1 and CDR2 (germline): ENHRY, SYGVKD. The CDR3 is 17 amino acids. The CDR3 coding sequence is TGTGCCATCAGTGACGGCCCCCGGGTAGAAGACCGTCAGCCCCAGCATTTT. Encoded protein: CAISDGPRVEDRQPQHF.

This rearrangement joins TRBV5-4 to TRBJ2-5; 8 bases align to TRBD2. CDR1 and CDR2 (germline): SGHNT, YYREEE (reference sequence). This CDR3 region has 16 residues. V lost 5 bases to trimming and J lost 4 bases; unmatched junction nucleotides: 13. The CDR3 coding sequence is TGTGCCAGCAGTTTAGCTGCGGGGGGAACTAGAGAGACCCAGTACTTC. It encodes CASSLAAGGTRETQYF.

The chain is built from TRBV6-5 and TRBJ1-5; no clear D. CDR3 length: 13 amino acids. V lost 2 bases to trimming and J lost 9 bases, with 11 bases between them. CDR1 and CDR2 from the germline V gene are MNHEY and SVGAGI. CDR3 protein: CASSYTLEGPQHF. CDR3 DNA: TGTGCCAGCAGTTACACCCTGGAGGGGCCCCAGCATTTT.

The chain joins TRBV6-2 or TRBV6-3 to TRBJ2-7; 7 bases agree with TRBD1. Germline lookup yields CDR1 MNHEY and CDR2 SVGEGT. This CDR3 has 13 residues. V trimming: 6 bases; J trimming: 4 bases; junction bases outside the gene matches: 6. The CDR3: CASSPDRAYEQYF. The CDR3 DNA is TGTGCCAGCAGCCCCGACAGGGCGTACGAGCAGTACTTC.

The chain has TRBV6-6 and TRBJ2-5, with 12 positions matching TRBD2. Germline lookup yields CDR1 MNHNY and CDR2 SVGAGI (reference sequence). The CDR3 covers 15 residues. The trim removed 6 bases at V and 1 base at J, leaving 3 bases unmatched. CDR3 amino acids: CASSLLAGGQETQYF. CDR3 nucleotide sequence: TGTGCCAGCAGCCTACTAGCGGGAGGCCAAGAGACCCAGTACTTC.

This chain links TRBV5-4 with TRBJ1-2; perhaps TRBD1 as D (5 bases). The CDR3 loop spans 17 amino acids. Trimming removed 6 bases at V and 3 bases at J, with 24 bases between. The germline V gene encodes CDR1 SGHNT and CDR2 YYREEE (reference sequence). The CDR3 here is CASTHLGGTWRDYGYTF. The CDR3 DNA is TGTGCCAGCACCCACTTGGGAGGGACGTGGAGAGACTATGGCTACACCTTC.

The chain couples TRBV6-6 to TRBJ2-1; 8 positions agree with TRBD2. J was trimmed by 3 bases and V by 5 bases; bases with no gene match: 6. The length of the CDR3 is 15 residues. Germline CDR1 is MNHNY and CDR2 is SVGAGI (reference sequence). In DNA form, the CDR3 reads TGTGCCAGCAGTCCCCAGCGGGGGAGCTACAATGAGCAGTTCTTC. It translates to CASSPQRGSYNEQFF.

This clone was picked up one time. The chain is built from TRBV7-8 and TRBJ1-2; maybe TRBD1 (5 bases). CDR1 and CDR2 from the germline V gene are SGHVS and FQNEAQ. CDR3 length: 12 residues. The germline V and J ends were trimmed by 5 bases and 8 bases, with 12 bases remaining between them. DNA for the CDR3: TGTGCCAGCAGCCATGCGGGGGGAGGCTACACCTTC. This gives the protein CASSHAGGGYTF.

V and J are TRBV6-5 and TRBJ1-2; 10 bases map to TRBD1. This CDR3 has 15 residues. Germline lookup yields CDR1 MNHEY and CDR2 SVGAGI. The V and J ends lost 2 bases and 3 bases, in that order; junction bases with no gene match: 3. CDR3 region: CASSYGGQGDYGYTF. CDR3 in DNA: TGTGCCAGCAGTTACGGAGGACAGGGGGACTATGGCTACACCTTC.

V and J are TRBV7-2 and TRBJ1-5; 8 bases match TRBD1. CDR1 is SGHTA, CDR2 FQGNSA, per germline. CDR3 length: 16 amino acids. V shed 3 bases, J shed 5 bases, and the junction held 9 bases outside the gene matches. CDR3 coding DNA: TGTGCCAGCAGCTTCTTCCCCGGACAGGGTGATCAGCCCCAGCATTTT. Translated, it gives CASSFFPGQGDQPQHF.

This chain connects TRBV18 to TRBJ2-3; TRBD2 matches at 7 bases. Germline V CDR1 and CDR2: KGHSH, LQKENI. This CDR3 has 16 amino acids. V was clipped by 2 bases and J by 1 base; unmatched bases: 6. The CDR3 protein is CASSPRIAGGTDTQYF. In DNA form, the CDR3 reads TGTGCCAGCTCACCAAGAATAGCGGGTGGCACAGATACGCAGTATTTT. The variable domain in full, with the rest retrieved from reference TRBV18 and TRBJ2-3, is NAGVMQNPRHLVRRRGQEARLRCSPMKGHSHVYWYRQLPEEGLKFMVYLQKENIIDESGMPKERFSAEFPKEGPSILRIQQVVRGDSAAYFCASSPRIAGGTDTQYFGPGTRLTVL.

V gene TRBV9 combines with J gene TRBJ1-1; TRBD1 is a possible D gene (5 bases). Germline CDR1 SGDLS, CDR2 YYNGEE. The V end was cut by 4 bases, the J end by 5 bases, with 15 bases between. CDR3 length equals 14 residues. The CDR3 nucleotides read TGTGCCAGCAGCCTAGCCCAGCGGGGGACTGAAGCTTTCTTT. Protein sequence: CASSLAQRGTEAFF.